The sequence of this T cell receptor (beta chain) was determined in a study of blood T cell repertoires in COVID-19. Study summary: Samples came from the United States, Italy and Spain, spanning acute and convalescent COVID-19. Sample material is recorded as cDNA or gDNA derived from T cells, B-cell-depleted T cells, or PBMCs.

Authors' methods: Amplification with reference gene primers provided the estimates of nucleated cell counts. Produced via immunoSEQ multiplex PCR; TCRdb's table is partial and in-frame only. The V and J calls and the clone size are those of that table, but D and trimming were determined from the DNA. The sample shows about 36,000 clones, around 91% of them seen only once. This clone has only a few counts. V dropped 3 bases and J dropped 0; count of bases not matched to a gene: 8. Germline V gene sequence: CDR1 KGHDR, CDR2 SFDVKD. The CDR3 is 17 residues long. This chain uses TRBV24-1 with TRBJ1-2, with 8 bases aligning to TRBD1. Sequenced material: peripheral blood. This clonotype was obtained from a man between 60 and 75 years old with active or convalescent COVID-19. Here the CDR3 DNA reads TGTGCCACCAGTGATCGTGGGACAGGACCAGCTAACTATGGCTACACCTTC. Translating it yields CATSDRGTGPANYGYTF.